What follows describes a single T cell receptor beta chain. The target antigen is unknown. A multiplex PCR was run with 60 Vbeta primers and 13 Jbeta primers. Repertoires were generated with immunoSEQ multiplex PCR, while TCRdb's copy carries only in-frame clones and drops some. Of roughly 100,000 clones in the sample, about 80% are singletons; the top ten hold 4.5% to 7%. The entry originates in a study of cytomegalovirus exposure and HLA in healthy donors. Whole-study results and caveats: Later genetic work tied a missense DCLRE1C variant to beta-chain V and J trimming. TCR beta chains numbering about 160 were designated cytomegalovirus-associated. Within a later analysis, the majority of CMV-associated TCR beta chains appeared HLA-restricted. Follow-up analysis seemed to connect common viral pathogens with several of the most significant clusters identified.

This CDR3 spans 15 amino acids. The germline gives CDR1 LNHDA, CDR2 SQIVND (reference sequence). Germline trimming cut 1 base from V and 5 bases from J; bases unmatched to any gene: 3. J is TRBJ1-1 and V is TRBV19; 11 bases are a match to TRBD1. The sequence was obtained from a man aged 55-75 years in good health and CMV-seropositive. Material: PBMCs. The CDR3 here is CASSIAGTGGTEAFF. The CDR3 region has the DNA TGTGCCAGTAGTATAGCCGGGACAGGGGGGACTGAAGCTTTCTTT.